The 15 T cell receptor beta chains below come from one sample, sequenced in a study of cytomegalovirus exposure and HLA in healthy donors. A multiplex PCR was run with 60 Vbeta primers and 13 Jbeta primers. Some clones are missing from TCRdb's copy, which holds only in-frame ones; the method was immunoSEQ multiplex PCR. The table lists over 150,000 clones, around 88% of them singletons. Sequenced material: PBMCs. The receptors stem from a woman between 25 and 40 years old in good health and CMV-seronegative.

A single count supports this clone. The CDR3 DNA reads as TGTGCCAGCAGTTTCTCCGGGACAGGGTACTACGAGCAGTACTTC. Protein: CASSFSGTGYYEQYF. The chain uses TRBV27 and TRBJ2-7; 9 nucleotides align to TRBD1. The CDR3 consists of 15 residues. The germline gives CDR1 MNHEY, CDR2 SMNVEV (reference sequence). V shed 3 bases, J shed 3 bases, and the junction held 6 bases outside the gene matches.

V and J are TRBV5-1 and TRBJ1-2; possibly TRBD1 for D (6 bases). The ends were cut back, 1 base at V and 6 bases at J, with 10 bases in the middle. In germline, CDR1 is SGHRS, CDR2 YFSETQ. This CDR3 has 13 residues. The CDR3: CASSLTGTNGYTF. The CDR3 nucleotides read TGCGCCAGCAGCTTGACCGGGACAAATGGCTACACCTTC.

This clone was observed a handful of times. The J gene is TRBJ1-1, the V gene TRBV13; D is unclear. CDR1 is PRHDT, CDR2 FYEKMQ, per germline (reference sequence). V lost 0 bases to trimming and J lost 2 bases, with 7 bases between them. The CDR3 totals 14 residues. This chain's CDR3 is CASSLGLSNTEAFF. CDR3 nucleotide sequence: TGTGCCAGCAGCTTAGGGTTGAGTAACACTGAAGCTTTCTTT.

The chain links TRBV14 to TRBJ2-6; D may be TRBD1 (6 bases). The germline V gene encodes CDR1 SGHDN and CDR2 FVKESK. This CDR3 has 16 amino acids. The ends were cut back, 2 bases at V and 0 bases at J, with 8 bases in the middle. The CDR3 DNA reads as TGTGCCAGCAGCCAATTCAGGGGCTCTGGGGCCAACGTCCTGACTTTC. It codes for CASSQFRGSGANVLTF.

Here the CDR3 DNA reads TGTGCCATCAGTGACTGGCAGGATGAAAAACTGTTTTTT. Its translation: CAISDWQDEKLFF. The chain is built from TRBV10-3 and TRBJ1-4; D is unclear. Trimming shortened V by 3 bases and J by 6 bases, and 8 bases separated the two germline ends. The CDR3 totals 13 residues. Germline V gene data show CDR1 as ENHRY and CDR2 as SYGVKD.

This chain uses TRBV30 with TRBJ2-1, with 10 bases fitting TRBD2. V shed 2 bases, J shed 3 bases, and the junction held 4 bases outside the gene matches. The CDR3 is 15 amino acids. Germline CDR1 and CDR2: GTSNPN and SVGIG (reference sequence). Here the CDR3 DNA reads TGTGCCTGGAGTTCCGGGACTAGCGTCTACAATGAGCAGTTCTTC. It encodes CAWSSGTSVYNEQFF.

This sequence joins TRBV18 and TRBJ2-7, with D hard to call. There are 16 residues in the CDR3. Trimming took 3 bases from V and 5 from J, leaving 20 bases between them. The germline V gene encodes CDR1 KGHSH and CDR2 LQKENI. CDR3 loop: CASSPPWASGDDEQYF. DNA of the CDR3: TGTGCCAGCTCACCCCCTTGGGCTTCTGGCGACGACGAGCAGTACTTC.

The chain is built from TRBV2 and TRBJ1-1; tentative D call: TRBD1 (6 bases). In germline, CDR1 is SNHLY, CDR2 FYNNEI. CDR3 length: 12 amino acids. V was shortened by 6 bases and J by 2 bases, with 7 bases between the two germline ends. The CDR3 loop reads CASRDRNTEAFF. The CDR3 DNA reads as TGTGCCAGCAGGGACAGAAACACTGAAGCTTTCTTT. The full variable domain, in which reference TRBV2 and TRBJ1-1 provide the parts outside the CDR3, is EPEVTQTPSHQVTQMGQEVILRCVPISNHLYFYWYRQILGQKVEFLVSFYNNEISEKSEIFDDQFSVERPDGSNFTLKIRSTKLEDSAMYFCASRDRNTEAFFGQGTRLTVV.

The chain recombines TRBV4-2 with TRBJ2-7; possibly TRBD2 for D (6 bases). The V gene lost 0 bases and the J gene lost 0 bases, with 12 bases spanning the gap. The germline V gene has CDR1 LGHNA and CDR2 YNFKEQ. The length of the CDR3 is 16 residues. The CDR3 here is CASSQEVGGLSYEQYF. CDR3 bases: TGTGCCAGCAGCCAAGAAGTGGGGGGACTCTCCTACGAGCAGTACTTC.

V gene TRBV7-2 combines with J gene TRBJ1-2, with a weak D call TRBD1 (6 bases). The V end lost 2 bases, the J end lost 2 bases, and 9 bases lay between the germline ends. The CDR3 has 14 residues. The germline CDR1 and CDR2 sequences are SGHTA and FQGNSA. The CDR3 sequence is CASSLSGGNYGYTF. The DNA of the CDR3 is TGTGCCAGCAGCTTAAGCGGGGGCAACTATGGCTACACCTTC. Full variable domain (missing parts from reference TRBV7-2 and TRBJ1-2): GAGVSQSPSNKVTEKGKDVELRCDPISGHTALYWYRQSLGQGLEFLIYFQGNSAPDKSGLPSDRFSAERTGGSVSTLTIQRTQQEDSAVYLCASSLSGGNYGYTFGSGTRLTVV.

Concerning this clone: The same CDR3 also results from other DNA sequences found in this sample. The V and J genes are TRBV6-5 and TRBJ2-5; weak D call: TRBD2 (5 bases). CDR1 MNHEY and CDR2 SVGAGI come from the germline V gene. The V end was cut by 0 bases, the J end by 5 bases, with 10 bases between. The CDR3 is made up of 14 amino acids. The CDR3 DNA reads as TGTGCCAGCAGTTACTCGGGGAGAGGGGAGACCCAGTACTTC. It encodes CASSYSGRGETQYF.

The rearrangement uses TRBV7-9 and TRBJ1-6; 7 bases match TRBD1. The CDR3 runs 16 residues. V shed 3 bases, J shed 5 bases, and the junction held 7 bases outside the gene matches. Germline loops: CDR1 SEHNR, CDR2 FQNEAQ (reference sequence). The CDR3 is CASSFGQAPNNSPLHF. The DNA for the CDR3 is TGTGCCAGCAGCTTTGGACAGGCCCCCAATAATTCACCCCTCCACTTT.

The chain has TRBV19 and TRBJ1-6, with 12 bases fitting TRBD1. There are 15 residues in the CDR3. Trimming took 4 bases from V and 9 from J; bases not matched to a gene: 4. Germline V lookup: CDR1 LNHDA, CDR2 SQIVND (reference sequence). Written as DNA, the CDR3 is TGTGCCAGTAGTACGGGGACAGGGGGCTTTTCACCCCTCCACTTT. Its translation: CASSTGTGGFSPLHF.

V is TRBV7-2 and J is TRBJ2-3; 16 nucleotides match TRBD2. The CDR3 totals 18 residues. V lost 2 bases to trimming and J lost 4 bases; unmatched junction nucleotides: 6. Germline loops: CDR1 SGHTA, CDR2 FQGNSA. The CDR3 spells CASSLRGLAGGLADTQYF. The DNA for the CDR3 is TGTGCCAGCAGCTTACGGGGACTAGCGGGAGGGTTGGCAGATACGCAGTATTTT.

The genes are TRBV19 and TRBJ2-3, with 10 bases that match TRBD1. The germline CDR1 and CDR2 sequences are LNHDA and SQIVND (reference sequence). V lost 7 bases and J lost 7; bases outside the gene matches: 8. This CDR3 has 14 residues. The CDR3 DNA reads TGTGCCAGTACCGGGACAGGGGACCACCATACGCAGTATTTT. It codes for CASTGTGDHHTQYF. Full variable domain (remainder filled in from reference TRBV19 and TRBJ2-3): DGGITQSPKYLFRKEGQNVTLSCEQNLNHDAMYWYRQDPGQGLRLIYYSQIVNDFQKGDIAEGYSVSREKKESFPLTVTSAQKNPTAFYLCASTGTGDHHTQYFGPGTRLTVL.